The clone carrying this T cell receptor (beta chain) came up a few times. Populations obtained by sorting all exceeded 95% purity. Expressed TCRB transcripts were sequenced, since all the RNA that had been isolated was reverse transcribed. The average output of naive, central memory and regulatory T cell samples was about 3.57 million reads. Assay used: immunoSEQ multiplex PCR; TCRdb lists only in-frame clones, some missing. The sample yields around 450,000 clones, roughly 10% seen once. This entry belongs to a study of beta chain features in type 1 diabetes. This CDR3 has 13 residues. CDR1 is ENHRY and CDR2 is SYGVKD in the germline V gene. Trimming pared 8 bases from V and 8 bases from J, leaving 15 bases between.

The chain recombines TRBV10-3 with TRBJ1-4, with a weak D call TRBD1 (5 bases). This sequence originates from a woman younger than 35 in good health. Source material: naive CD4+ T cells from blood. The CDR3 protein is CAISQGLGEKLFF. The DNA for the CDR3 is TGTGCCATCTCGCAGGGACTTGGAGAAAAACTGTTTTTT.